This T cell receptor beta chain was observed in a study of shared clonotypes between healthy human individuals. Study background: Aged between 18 and 49, the donors were two women and three men. Each donor's CD8 memory used one plate, CD8 naive two, each CD4 subset three.

The protocol was immunoSEQ multiplex PCR, while the TCRdb copy is restricted to in-frame clones and leaves out a portion. The repertoire has about 710,000 clones, around 73% of them found once; the top ten carry around 2%. The study enrolled healthy HIV-negative adults without recent acute infections or vaccinations as donors. Splitting the CD4+ cells yielded a CD45RA+ naive subset and a CD45RA-negative memory subset. After removal of 3 bases from V and 2 bases from J, the junction contained 2 bases not matched to a gene. Germline V CDR1 and CDR2: MDHEN, SYDVKM. This CDR3 region has 15 residues. V gene TRBV28 combines with J gene TRBJ1-4, with 8 bases fitting TRBD1. Sequenced input: memory CD4+ T cells sorted from blood. Stated subset: CD45RA-negative fraction. The sequence came from a woman aged 25 to 39 in good health. The CDR3: CASSFGQGTNEKLFF. CDR3 DNA sequence: TGTGCCAGCAGTTTCGGACAGGGCACTAATGAAAAACTGTTTTTT.